Listed below are T cell receptor beta chains from one sample, sequenced in a study of blood T cell repertoires in COVID-19. The method was immunoSEQ multiplex PCR; TCRdb's version includes in-frame clones alone and lacks a portion of them. Of roughly 41,000 clones in the sample, around 86% were seen once. Sequenced sample: peripheral blood. These receptors originate from a woman at least 80 years old with acute or convalescent COVID-19. The CDR3 runs from the conserved cysteine through the conserved F or W. The D gene is left open where the match is weak. For some rows the clone size is stated as once, few or many, or as a class when expanded; others skip it.

V: TRBV19; J: TRBJ2-7; D: TRBD1; size: -; DNA: TGTGCCAGTAGTATTAAGGGACAGGCCCCCTCCTACGAGCAGTACTTC; CDR3: CASSIKGQAPSYEQYF
V: TRBV10-1; J: TRBJ2-2; D: -; size: -; DNA: TGCGCCAGCAGACCTTCGGCGGACACCGGGGAGCTGTTTTTT; CDR3: CASRPSADTGELFF
V: TRBV6-2/TRBV6-3; J: TRBJ2-7; D: -; size: -; DNA: TGTGCCAGCAGTTACGACATCACCTACGAGCAGTACTTC; CDR3: CASSYDITYEQYF
V: TRBV11-2; J: TRBJ1-4; D: TRBD1; size: few; DNA: TGTGCCAGCAGCGCACAGGGGGCAACTAATGAAAAACTGTTTTTT; CDR3: CASSAQGATNEKLFF
V: TRBV4-3; J: TRBJ1-1; D: -; size: -; DNA: TGCGCCAGCAGCCAAGATTCAGGAGGATATACTGAAGCTTTCTTT; CDR3: CASSQDSGGYTEAFF
V: TRBV28; J: TRBJ1-4; D: TRBD1; size: once; DNA: TGTGCCAGCAGTTCTCCGGGACAGCATAATGAAAAACTGTTTTTT; CDR3: CASSSPGQHNEKLFF
V: TRBV5-1; J: TRBJ2-1; D: -; size: -; DNA: TGCGCCAGCAGCTTGGCAGGGGTGGATGAGCAGTTCTTC; CDR3: CASSLAGVDEQFF
V: TRBV7-2; J: TRBJ1-1; D: -; size: -; DNA: TGTGCCAGCAGCCGTGGGCGTAACACTGAAGCTTTCTTT; CDR3: CASSRGRNTEAFF
V: TRBV7-2; J: TRBJ2-5; D: TRBD1; size: -; DNA: TGTGCCAGCAGCTCGGGACAGACCCAAGAGACCCAGTACTTC; CDR3: CASSSGQTQETQYF
V: TRBV2; J: TRBJ2-2; D: TRBD1; size: -; DNA: TGTGCCAGCAGGACCGGGACAGTGAACACCGGGGAGCTGTTTTTT; CDR3: CASRTGTVNTGELFF
V: TRBV5-6; J: TRBJ2-5; D: -; size: -; DNA: TGTGCCAGCAGCTTGATTAACGGGGAGACCCAGTACTTC; CDR3: CASSLINGETQYF
V: TRBV7-2; J: TRBJ2-7; D: TRBD1; size: -; DNA: TGTGCCAGCAGCTTGGGCGGACAGGGCTACGAGCAGTACTTC; CDR3: CASSLGGQGYEQYF
V: TRBV5-1; J: TRBJ1-3; D: -; size: -; DNA: TGCGCCAGCAGCTTGGACCCGGGGAGAATTAACACCATATATTTT; CDR3: CASSLDPGRINTIYF
V: TRBV5-1; J: TRBJ2-3; D: TRBD1; size: -; DNA: TGCGCCAGCAGCTTTGTTACGGGACAGGGGGCAGATACGCAGTATTTT; CDR3: CASSFVTGQGADTQYF
V: TRBV6-5; J: TRBJ1-1; D: -; size: -; DNA: TGTGCCAGCACCCCCAACTTAGGGAGGAACACTGAAGCTTTCTTT; CDR3: CASTPNLGRNTEAFF
V: TRBV7-9; J: TRBJ2-1; D: TRBD2; size: -; DNA: TGTGCCAGCAGCTTTAATAGCGGGGGGCTCCGGGAGTTCTTC; CDR3: CASSFNSGGLREFF
V: TRBV3-1/TRBV3-2; J: TRBJ1-4; D: TRBD1; size: once; DNA: TGTGCCAGCAGCCGGTATACAGGGGGTGATGAAAAACTGTTTTTT; CDR3: CASSRYTGGDEKLFF
V: TRBV3-1/TRBV3-2; J: TRBJ1-4; D: TRBD1; size: -; DNA: TGTGCCAGCAGCCCGAAGGGACAGGGGACTGAAAAACTGTTTTTT; CDR3: CASSPKGQGTEKLFF
V: TRBV4-1; J: TRBJ2-2; D: TRBD2; size: few; DNA: TGCGCCAGCACTTCCATAGCGGGAGCCACCGGGGAGCTGTTTTTT; CDR3: CASTSIAGATGELFF
V: TRBV2; J: TRBJ1-1; D: -; size: -; DNA: TGTGCCAGCAGTGAAGCGCTTATGTCAGGCAGTGGTGAAGCTTTCTTT; CDR3: CASSEALMSGSGEAFF
V: TRBV18; J: TRBJ1-6; D: -; size: few; DNA: TGTGCCAGCTCACCCGCAGGGATCGATTCACCCCTCCACTTT; CDR3: CASSPAGIDSPLHF